The clone carrying this TCR beta chain was seen ten or more times. Authors' processing steps: A distant-metastasis classifier for papillary thyroid cancer was built using CDR3 differences across clinicopathological groups. TCRdb re-called the PCR reads via MiXCR. The V and J calls were not made by the authors but by TCRdb's processing. The profile covers about 40,000 clones, with 15% to 20% appearing a single time and less than 4.5% taken by the ten largest. This sample is drawn from a study of metastatic and nonmetastatic thyroid tumors. Looking at the study overall: Comparison of repertoires was carried out across blood and tumor or nodule tissue from malignant and benign thyroid patients.

Thyroid surgery took place with no prior treatment in any patient. CDR1 and CDR2 from the germline V gene are SNHLY and FYNNEI. The CDR3 runs to 13 residues. Trimming shortened V by 4 bases and J by 9 bases, and 13 bases separated the two germline ends. The chain employs TRBV2 and TRBJ1-3; D might be TRBD1 (5 bases). The TCR sequence derives from a female donor with papillary thyroid cancer or a benign thyroid nodule (not recorded which). Some clones in this sample may be carry-over from other donors' samples. The specimen sequenced was blood. CDR3 bases: TGTGCCAGCAGTGCAGAGATAAGGGGCACCATATATTTT. Its protein is CASSAEIRGTIYF. The full variable domain, in which reference TRBV2 and TRBJ1-3 provide the parts outside the CDR3, is EPEVTQTPSHQVTQMGQEVILRCVPISNHLYFYWYRQILGQKVEFLVSFYNNEISEKSEIFDDQFSVERPDGSNFTLKIRSTKLEDSAMYFCASSAEIRGTIYFGEGSWLTVV.